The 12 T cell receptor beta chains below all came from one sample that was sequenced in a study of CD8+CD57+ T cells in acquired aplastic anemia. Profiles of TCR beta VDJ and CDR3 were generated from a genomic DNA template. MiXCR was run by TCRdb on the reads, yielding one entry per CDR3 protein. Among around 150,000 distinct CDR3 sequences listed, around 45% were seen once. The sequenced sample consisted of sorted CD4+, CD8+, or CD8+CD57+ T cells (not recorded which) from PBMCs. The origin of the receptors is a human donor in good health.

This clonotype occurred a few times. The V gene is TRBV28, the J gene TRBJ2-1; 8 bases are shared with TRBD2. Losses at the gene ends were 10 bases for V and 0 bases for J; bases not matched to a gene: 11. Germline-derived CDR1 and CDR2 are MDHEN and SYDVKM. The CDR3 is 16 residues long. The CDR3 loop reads CATFSGEPSSYNEQFF. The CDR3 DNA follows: TGTGCCACCTTTAGCGGGGAGCCTAGCTCCTACAATGAGCAGTTCTTC.

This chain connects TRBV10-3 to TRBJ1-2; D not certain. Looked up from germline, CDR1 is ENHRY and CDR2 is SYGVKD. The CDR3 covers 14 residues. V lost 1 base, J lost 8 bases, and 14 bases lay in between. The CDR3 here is CAISEFGSVRGYTF. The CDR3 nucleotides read TGTGCCATCAGTGAGTTCGGGTCAGTAAGGGGCTACACCTTC.

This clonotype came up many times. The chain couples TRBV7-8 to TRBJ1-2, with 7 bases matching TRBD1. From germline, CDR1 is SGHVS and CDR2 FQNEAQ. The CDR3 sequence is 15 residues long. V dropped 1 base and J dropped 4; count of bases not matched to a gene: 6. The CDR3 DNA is TGTGCCAGCAGCTTAGGAGGGGACAGTACCTATGGCTACACCTTC. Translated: CASSLGGDSTYGYTF.

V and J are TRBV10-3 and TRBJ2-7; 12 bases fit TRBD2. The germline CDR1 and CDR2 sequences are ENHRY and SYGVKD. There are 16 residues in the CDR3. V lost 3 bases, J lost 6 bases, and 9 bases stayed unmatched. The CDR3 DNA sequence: TGTGCCATCAGTGACAGTCGACTAGCGGGAGCGGGCGAGCAGTACTTC. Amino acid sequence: CAISDSRLAGAGEQYF.

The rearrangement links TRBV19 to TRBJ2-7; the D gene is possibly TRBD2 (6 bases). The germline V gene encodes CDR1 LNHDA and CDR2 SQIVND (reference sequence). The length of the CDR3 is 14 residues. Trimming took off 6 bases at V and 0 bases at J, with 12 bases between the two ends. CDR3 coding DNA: TGTGCCAGTAGGTATAGCGGATCCTCCTACGAGCAGTACTTC. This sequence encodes CASRYSGSSYEQYF. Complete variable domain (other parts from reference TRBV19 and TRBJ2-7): DGGITQSPKYLFRKEGQNVTLSCEQNLNHDAMYWYRQDPGQGLRLIYYSQIVNDFQKGDIAEGYSVSREKKESFPLTVTSAQKNPTAFYLCASRYSGSSYEQYFGPGTRLTVT.

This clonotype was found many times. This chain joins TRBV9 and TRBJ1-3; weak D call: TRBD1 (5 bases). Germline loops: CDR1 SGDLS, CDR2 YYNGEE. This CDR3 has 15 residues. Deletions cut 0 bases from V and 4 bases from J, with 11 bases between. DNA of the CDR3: TGTGCCAGCAGCGTAGTTGGGACCGTAGGAAACACCATATATTTT. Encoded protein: CASSVVGTVGNTIYF.

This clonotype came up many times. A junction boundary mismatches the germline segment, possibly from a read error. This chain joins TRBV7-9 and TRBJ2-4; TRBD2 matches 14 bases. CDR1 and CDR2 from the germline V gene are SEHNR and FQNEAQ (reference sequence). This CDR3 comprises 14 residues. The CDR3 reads CASSPPGLAGVVHF. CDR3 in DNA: TGTGCCAGCAGCCCGCCGGGACTAGCGGGAGTGGTGCACTTC.

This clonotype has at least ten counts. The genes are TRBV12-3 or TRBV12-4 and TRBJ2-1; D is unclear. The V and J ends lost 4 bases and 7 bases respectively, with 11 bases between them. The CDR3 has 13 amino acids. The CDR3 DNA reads TGTGCCAGCAGTTCCTCCGGTCCGAATGAGCAGTTCTTC. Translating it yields CASSSSGPNEQFF.

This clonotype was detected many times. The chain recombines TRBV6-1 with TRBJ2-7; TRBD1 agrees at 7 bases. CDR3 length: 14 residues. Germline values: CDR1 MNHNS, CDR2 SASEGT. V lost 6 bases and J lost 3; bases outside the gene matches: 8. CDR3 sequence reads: CASSKDRPLYEQYF. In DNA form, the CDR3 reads TGTGCCAGCAGCAAGGACAGGCCACTCTACGAGCAGTACTTC.

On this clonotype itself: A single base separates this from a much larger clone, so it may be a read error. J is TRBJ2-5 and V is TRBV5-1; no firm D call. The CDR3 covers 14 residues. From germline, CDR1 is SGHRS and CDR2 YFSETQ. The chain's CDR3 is CASSPIALIEAQYF. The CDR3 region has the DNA TGCGCCAGCAGCCCAATCGCTCTAATAGAGGCCCAGTACTTC.

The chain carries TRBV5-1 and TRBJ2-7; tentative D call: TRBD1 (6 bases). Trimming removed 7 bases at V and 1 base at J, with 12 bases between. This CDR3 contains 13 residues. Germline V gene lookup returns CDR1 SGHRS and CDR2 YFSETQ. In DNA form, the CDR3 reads TGCGCCAGCCGTACCCAGGGGTCCTACGAGCAGTACTTC. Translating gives CASRTQGSYEQYF.

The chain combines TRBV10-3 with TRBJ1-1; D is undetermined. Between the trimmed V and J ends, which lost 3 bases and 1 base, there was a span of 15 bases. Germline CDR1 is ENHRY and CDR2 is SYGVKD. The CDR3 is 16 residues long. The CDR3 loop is CAISDIGRLKNTEAFF. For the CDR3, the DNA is TGTGCCATCAGTGACATTGGCAGGCTTAAGAACACTGAAGCTTTCTTT.